Sequencing of this T cell receptor (beta chain) was carried out in a study of T-cell memory formation after mild COVID-19 (dated by TCRdb to the early 2020s). Turning to the overall study: TCR sequence clusters from the two donors were largely donor specific. Longitudinal TCRalpha and TCRbeta repertoire sequencing tracked T-cell clones expanding and contracting after mild COVID-19 in two donors. The cohort was made up of two young adult volunteers, one female and one male, who were previously healthy. Results the study describes overall, beyond this receptor: Clones contracting from day 15 to 85 had balanced CD4/CD8 phenotypes, while a second wave expanding from day 15 to 37 was biased towards CD4+. Contracting CD4+ clones appeared mostly in the CM and EM memory subsets, whereas CD8+ clones were enriched in EMRA. Some responding clones were detected in pre-infection memory, which suggested that pre-existing cross-reactive memory T cells had joined the SARS-CoV-2 response. SARS-CoV-2 specificity of the second-wave clones peaking on day 37 was not confirmed. Only a couple of mild cases were covered by the study, and larger cohorts that include severe cases with pre-infection samples were considered necessary.

The germline ends are 3 bases apart after V is trimmed by 0 bases and J by 3 bases. From the cysteine through the phenylalanine, the CDR3 covers 13 amino acids. This entry keeps only the CDR3 DNA: 39 bases, framed from base 1. Sequences SGHRS (CDR1) and YFSETQ (CDR2) are obtained from the germline V gene. This sample was sequenced with an Illumina NovaSeq 6000. TCRalpha and TCRbeta cDNA libraries were constructed by 5'RACE with constant-segment primers, with sample barcodes and unique molecular identifiers being introduced. Trizol reagent was used to extract RNA from every sample. The libraries were amplified in two PCR steps, and the second step added a second sample barcode and Illumina TruSeq adapters. The libraries were sequenced on an Illumina NovaSeq using 2 x 150 bp paired-end reads. The published analysis was carried out like this. Reads were demultiplexed and collapsed into UMI-guided consensus sequences with migec v1.2.7. With mixcr v2.1.11, UMI consensuses were aligned to TRA and TRB V and J templates and assembled into clonotypes. A clonotype was counted as expanded or contracted only when both edgeR and NoisET called the clonotype significant, with the noise models trained on biological replicates. For edgeR calls, the cutoffs were a false discovery rate-adjusted p below 0.01 and a log2 fold-change threshold of 1. As an exploratory analysis of dynamics, max-normalized trajectories of the 1000 most abundant clonotypes were examined with PCA combined with hierarchical clustering. Separately sequenced CD4+ and CD8+ repertoires were used to assign the CD4 or CD8 phenotype of responding clones. Starting from the raw public reads, TCRdb applied fastp trimming at Q25, assembled clones with MiXCR and retained in-frame beta chains. Identical CDR3 proteins give one entry, which carries the most common genes and DNA. The authors' filters were not applied to this entry. This sample is represented by about 290,000 distinct CDR3 sequences; around a sixth of them were singletons. Clones ranked in the top ten supply 22% of the sample.

The table lists this clonotype with many counts. Its antigen is unknown. No quality values exist for individual bases; no much larger clone is one base distant. PBMCs were isolated by Ficoll-Paque density gradient centrifugation. The sequencing input was PBMCs or a T cell subset sorted from them (not recorded which). The TCR originated in a man younger than 35 who had mild COVID-19 (a few samples of this study predate the infection). The sample titles of this study are shuffled in the database, so cell type and time point are left out; the donor was told from shared clones. The chain employs TRBV5-1 and TRBJ2-2, with no D gene named confidently. The CDR3 loop reads CASSLDHTGELFF. The DNA sequence follows: TGCGCCAGCAGCTTGGACCACACCGGGGAGCTGTTTTTT.